Described below is a single TCR beta chain sequence and its context. This clonotype was picked up many times. Its antigen is unknown. No qualities accompany the bases; no much larger clone lies one base away. These data are taken from a study of T-cell reconstitution after alpha-beta-depleted transplantation in children (dated by TCRdb to about 2016). Notes on the research overall: T-cell immune reconstitution after TCRalphabeta/CD19-depleted allogeneic hematopoietic cell transplantation in children was quantitatively tracked in the study by means of TCR repertoire profiling.

Reading from cysteine to phenylalanine, the CDR3 counts 13 amino acids. Here the CDR3 DNA is all that survives: 39 bases in frame from base 1. The germline V gene gives CDR1 as SQVTM and CDR2 as ANQGSEA. Trimmed from V: 5 bases; trimmed from J: 1 base; junction bases lacking a gene match: 4. Explained via the paper, the treatment or condition label denotes: allogeneic hematopoietic cell transplantation with graft depleted of TCRalphabeta T cells and CD19 B cells. TCRalphabeta/CD19-depleted allogeneic hematopoietic cell grafts were given to the transplant recipients, all of whom were children. The library was made by PCR. TCRdb shows the sequencer as Illumina HiSeq 2500. To normalize quantification of the TCRbeta repertoire, the TCR libraries were built with molecular barcoding that relied on unique molecular identifiers. Through fastp at Q25 and MiXCR, TCRdb rebuilt clones from the public reads, retaining in-frame beta chains. Identical CDR3 protein sequences are pooled into one entry, listed with their most common genes and DNA. The sample table shows 600,000 to 700,000 distinct CDR3 sequences, and roughly 13% are seen once. Clones ranked in the top ten supply 0.79% of the sample.

Study-wide findings and limitations: Over subsequent months, a decline in hyperexpanded clone frequencies was noted, and after one year, T-cell counts and TCRbeta diversity were mostly ascribed to newly produced T cells. Apparently early alphabetaT-cell count recovery about two months after transplant reportedly relied on only several hundred rapidly expanded clones derived from non-depleted graft cells. The high TCRbeta diversity at day 60 in some patients was ascribed to recipient T cells and intrathymic progenitors that had survived conditioning.

The sample here was PBMCs, taken before TCRalphabeta/CD19-depleted stem cell transplant. The V and J genes are TRBV29-1 and TRBJ2-7; 8 nucleotides in the junction match TRBD2. This receptor was obtained from a girl aged 2-10 years with congenital amegakaryocytic thrombocytopenia, due to receive a stem cell transplant. The CDR3 reads CSVRTSGSYEQYF. The sequenced DNA: TGCAGCGTTCGCACTAGCGGATCCTACGAGCAGTACTTC.